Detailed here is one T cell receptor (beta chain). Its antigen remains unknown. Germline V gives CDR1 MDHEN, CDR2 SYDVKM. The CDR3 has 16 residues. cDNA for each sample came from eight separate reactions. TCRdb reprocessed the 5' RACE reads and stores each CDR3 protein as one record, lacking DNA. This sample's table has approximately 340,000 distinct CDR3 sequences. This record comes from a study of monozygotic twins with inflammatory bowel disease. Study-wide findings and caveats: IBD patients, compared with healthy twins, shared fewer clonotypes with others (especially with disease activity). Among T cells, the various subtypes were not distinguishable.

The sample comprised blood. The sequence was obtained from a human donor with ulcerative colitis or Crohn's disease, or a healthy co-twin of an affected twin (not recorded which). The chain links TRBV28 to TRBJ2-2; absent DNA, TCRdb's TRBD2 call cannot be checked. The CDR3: CASSLSSGGHTGELFF. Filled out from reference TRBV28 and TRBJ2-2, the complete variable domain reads DVKVTQSSRYLVKRTGEKVFLECVQDMDHENMFWYRQDPGLGLRLIYFSYDVKMKEKGDIPEGYSVSREKKERFSLILESASTNQTSMYLCASSLSSGGHTGELFFGEGSRLTVL.